The 8 T cell receptor beta chains below were found in one sample sequenced in a study of blood T cell repertoires in COVID-19. The repertoire was sequenced with immunoSEQ multiplex PCR; TCRdb's copy has only in-frame clones and lacks some. The sample consists of about 200,000 clones, approximately 80% of them appearing once. The specimen sequenced was PBMCs or T cells enriched from blood (not recorded which). The receptors shown here come from a woman aged 40 to 50 with acute COVID-19.

The chain carries TRBV11-2 and TRBJ1-4; 7 bases align to TRBD1. The germline V gene encodes CDR1 SGHAT and CDR2 FQNNGV. The CDR3 contains 14 residues. V dropped 3 bases and J dropped 7; count of bases not matched to a gene: 5. The CDR3 sequence is CASSFTGVGEKLFF. The CDR3 DNA reads TGTGCCAGCAGCTTTACAGGGGTCGGTGAAAAACTGTTTTTT.

This clone was recorded a few times. This chain joins TRBV7-2 and TRBJ1-1; D is uncertain. V lost 3 bases to trimming and J lost 1 base, with 6 bases between them. The CDR3 sequence is 13 residues long. CDR1 and CDR2 (germline): SGHTA, FQGNSA. The CDR3: CASSFGRNTEAFF. The CDR3, as DNA: TGTGCCAGCAGCTTCGGTAGGAACACTGAAGCTTTCTTT.

The chain links TRBV19 to TRBJ1-5, with TRBD1 matching 8 bases. CDR3 size: 18 residues. The germline V gene has CDR1 LNHDA and CDR2 SQIVND (reference sequence). Trimming cost V 3 bases and J 0 bases; bases outside gene matches: 10. CDR3: CASSIIGQGLYSNQPQHF. DNA for the CDR3: TGTGCCAGTAGTATCATAGGACAGGGCCTCTATAGCAATCAGCCCCAGCATTTT.

This clone was seen only a few times. The gene calls are TRBV28 and TRBJ2-7, with TRBD1 identical over 9 bases. The J segment lost 0 bases and the V segment lost 5 bases, leaving 14 bases of the junction unmatched. Germline assignment: CDR1 MDHEN and CDR2 SYDVKM. The CDR3 is 18 amino acids. CDR3 protein: CASSPPGMWGQGSYEQYF. DNA for the CDR3: TGTGCCAGCAGTCCCCCAGGCATGTGGGGACAGGGCTCCTACGAGCAGTACTTC. Complete variable domain (other parts from reference TRBV28 and TRBJ2-7): DVKVTQSSRYLVKRTGEKVFLECVQDMDHENMFWYRQDPGLGLRLIYFSYDVKMKEKGDIPEGYSVSREKKERFSLILESASTNQTSMYLCASSPPGMWGQGSYEQYFGPGTRLTVT.

This clone was picked up a small number of times. The chain combines TRBV14 with TRBJ2-5, with 12 bases fitting TRBD2. CDR3 length: 17 amino acids. Losses at the gene ends were 1 base for V and 4 bases for J; bases not matched to a gene: 7. Per germline, CDR1 SGHDN and CDR2 FVKESK. The CDR3, as DNA: TGTGCCAGCAGCCAAGGGGCACTAGCGGGGGGAGCAGAGACCCAGTACTTC. It is translated as CASSQGALAGGAETQYF.

V usage is TRBV6-5 and J usage is TRBJ1-1; D is ambiguous. The germline V and J ends were trimmed by 6 bases and 2 bases, with 13 bases remaining between them. The germline CDR1 and CDR2 sequences are MNHEY and SVGAGI. This CDR3 has 14 residues. The CDR3 coding sequence is TGTGCCAGCAGAATTGGACTCATAAACACTGAAGCTTTCTTT. Encoded protein: CASRIGLINTEAFF.

The chain combines TRBV9 with TRBJ1-2; D remains ambiguous. CDR3 length equals 13 residues. Germline V gene data show CDR1 as SGDLS and CDR2 as YYNGEE. V lost 0 bases to trimming and J lost 7 bases, with 10 bases between them. DNA of the CDR3: TGTGCCAGCAGCGTAGTGGAGGCTTCTGGCTACACCTTC. Translated, it gives CASSVVEASGYTF.

CDR3 in amino acids: CASSTATAQETQYF. CDR3 coding DNA: TGTGCCAGCAGTACTGCGACAGCCCAAGAGACCCAGTACTTC. The J gene is TRBJ2-5, the V gene TRBV27; D possibly corresponds to TRBD1 (5 bases). Trimming removed 5 bases from V and 1 base from J, with 11 bases in between. This CDR3 is 14 amino acids long. Germline V gives CDR1 MNHEY, CDR2 SMNVEV (reference sequence).